The rows below give T cell receptor beta chains drawn from one sample of a study of graft-versus-host responses after intestinal transplantation. Produced via immunoSEQ multiplex PCR; TCRdb's table is partial and in-frame only. The sample lists about 120,000 clones, 90% occurring once. For these receptors, no antigen is known. The sample consisted of unstimulated CD4+ T cells sorted from spleen or lymph node cells, taken before intestinal transplant. These receptors were obtained from a human donor who received an intestinal transplant. The CDR3 runs from the conserved cysteine through the conserved F or W. Each record gives: V gene, D gene, clone size, J gene, CDR3 protein, CDR3 DNA. The D gene is left open where the match is weak. Clone sizes are given selectively: once, few, many, or a class where the clone is expanded.

TRBV19	.	.	TRBJ2-2	CASVREKNTGELFF	TGTGCCAGCGTACGGGAGAAAAACACCGGGGAGCTGTTTTTT
TRBV27	.	.	TRBJ2-2	CASSRGGTGELFF	TGTGCCAGCAGTCGGGGTGGCACCGGGGAGCTGTTTTTT
TRBV5-1	TRBD2	once	TRBJ2-1	CASSYYSRLAGGGHEQFF	TGCGCCAGCAGCTACTACTCCCGACTAGCGGGAGGAGGGCATGAGCAGTTCTTC
TRBV7-9	TRBD1	.	TRBJ2-3	CASSTRDRGIADTQYF	TGTGCCAGCAGCACCCGGGACAGGGGAATCGCAGATACGCAGTATTTT
TRBV10-3	TRBD1	.	TRBJ2-7	CAIGDRVTYEQYF	TGTGCCATCGGTGACAGGGTCACCTACGAGCAGTACTTC
TRBV6-6	.	once	TRBJ1-1	CASSPDSALEAFF	TGTGCCAGCAGCCCGGACAGCGCCCTTGAAGCTTTCTTT
TRBV27	.	.	TRBJ1-5	CASSSQGSWPQHF	TGTGCCAGCAGTTCGCAGGGATCGTGGCCCCAGCATTTT
TRBV12-5	.	.	TRBJ1-1	CASGLRGGFQGAFF	TGTGCTAGTGGTTTGAGGGGGGGCTTCCAAGGGGCTTTCTTT
TRBV10-3	TRBD1	once	TRBJ2-7	CAISRTTGGLYEQYF	TGTGCCATCAGCCGAACGACAGGGGGCCTCTACGAGCAGTACTTC
TRBV6-1	.	.	TRBJ2-5	CASSVPQRQTQYF	TGTGCCAGCAGTGTACCTCAGAGGCAGACCCAGTACTTC
TRBV5-1	TRBD2	.	TRBJ2-3	CASSLRTSGTSDTQYF	TGCGCCAGCAGCTTGAGGACTAGCGGAACTTCAGATACGCAGTATTTT
TRBV6-1	.	.	TRBJ1-1	CASSEASGLNTEAFF	TGTGCCAGCAGTGAAGCGTCGGGGTTGAACACTGAAGCTTTCTTT
TRBV5-4	TRBD2	.	TRBJ2-3	CASSPSGRDTDTQYF	TGTGCCAGCAGCCCAAGCGGGAGGGACACAGATACGCAGTATTTT